The TCR beta chain under discussion was sequenced for a study of blood T cell repertoires in COVID-19. Overall study context: The United States, Italy and Spain were the sources of the acute and convalescent COVID-19 samples.

Germline V gene lookup returns CDR1 SGDLS and CDR2 YYNGEE. V dropped 4 bases and J dropped 6; count of bases not matched to a gene: 5. This CDR3 has 15 amino acids. As originally analysed: It was from reference gene primer amplification that nucleated cell counts were estimated. The table came from immunoSEQ multiplex PCR; TCRdb's copy has only in-frame clones and leaves some out. The D gene and trimming were derived from the DNA, and the V and J assignments and clone size from that table. Among some 180,000 clones listed, roughly 89% were seen once. This sequence originates from a man aged 45-65 years with acute or convalescent COVID-19. The chain recombines TRBV9 with TRBJ2-1; the match to TRBD2 covers 12 bases. The sequenced material came from peripheral blood. CDR3 loop: CASSTTSGRGNEQFF. CDR3 bases: TGTGCCAGCAGCACGACTAGCGGGAGAGGCAATGAGCAGTTCTTC.